This passage covers 20 T cell receptor beta chains from one sample sequenced in a study of prognosis after radiotherapy for stage I lung cancer. Amplicons of TCR beta CDR3 were generated from genomic DNA by two-round multiplex PCR. First-round PCR, the initial amplification, used primers specific to each TRBV and TRBJ gene. TCRdb re-called the multiplex PCR reads with MiXCR, one entry per CDR3 protein. The repertoire holds about 31,000 distinct CDR3 sequences, with approximately 30% as singletons. This specimen was PBMCs, taken before or after stereotactic body radiation therapy (not recorded which). The origin of the receptors is a donor aged 50 or older with non-small cell lung cancer.

This clonotype has a count of ten or more. This sequence joins TRBV20-1 and TRBJ2-7; D not resolved. Germline V gene sequence: CDR1 DFQATT, CDR2 SNEGSKA (reference sequence). V was shortened by 2 bases and J by 0 bases, with 14 bases between the two germline ends. This CDR3 comprises 15 residues. For the CDR3, the DNA is TGCAGTGCTAGATTTCAGGCTCCGAGCTCCTACGAGCAGTACTTC. Amino acid sequence: CSARFQAPSSYEQYF.

This chain joins TRBV28 and TRBJ1-3, with unresolved D. Germline lookup yields CDR1 MDHEN and CDR2 SYDVKM. The CDR3 consists of 15 residues. The V end was cut by 3 bases, the J end by 0 bases, with 9 bases between. The CDR3 sequence is CASSFPSSSGNTIYF. The DNA for the CDR3 is TGTGCCAGCAGTTTCCCCTCAAGCTCTGGAAACACCATATATTTT.

The chain joins TRBV2 to TRBJ1-1; no firm D call. Trimming stripped 8 bases from V and 1 base from J, with 11 bases between. The germline gives CDR1 SNHLY, CDR2 FYNNEI. The CDR3 totals 13 residues. The CDR3 region has the DNA TGTGCCAGCGGGGTGGATACGAACACTGAAGCTTTCTTT. This gives the protein CASGVDTNTEAFF.

This clonotype was observed many times. The J gene is TRBJ2-5, the V gene TRBV5-1; unclear D gene. CDR3 length equals 13 residues. CDR1 is SGHRS, CDR2 YFSETQ, per germline. Trimming left V 1 base short and J 5 bases short, with 9 bases between. For the CDR3, the DNA is TGCGCCAGCAGCTTGACAGTGGGGGAGACCCAGTACTTC. It is translated as CASSLTVGETQYF.

This clonotype was seen at least ten times. The chain recombines TRBV7-9 with TRBJ2-3; possibly TRBD1 or TRBD2 for D (5 bases each). Germline CDR1 is SEHNR and CDR2 is FQNEAQ (reference sequence). This CDR3 region has 14 residues. The V end was cut by 1 base, the J end by 4 bases, with 9 bases between. CDR3 bases: TGTGCCAGCAGCTTAGGGGGGAGCCCAGATACGCAGTATTTT. Protein sequence: CASSLGGSPDTQYF. Looking up the rest from reference TRBV7-9 and TRBJ2-3 gives the full variable domain: DTGVSQNPRHKITKRGQNVTFRCDPISEHNRLYWYRQTLGQGPEFLTYFQNEAQLEKSRLLSDRFSAERPKGSFSTLEIQRTEQGDSAMYLCASSLGGSPDTQYFGPGTRLTVL.

The chain employs TRBV27 and TRBJ1-1; 8 bases agree with TRBD1. With V trimmed by 3 bases and J by 2 bases, 5 bases remained unmatched. CDR1 is MNHEY and CDR2 is SMNVEV in the germline V gene (reference sequence). The CDR3 is 15 residues long. The CDR3 region is CASSLDRVVNTEAFF. CDR3 DNA: TGTGCCAGCAGTTTGGACAGGGTGGTTAACACTGAAGCTTTCTTT.

This clonotype was counted ten times or more. The chain combines TRBV6-4 with TRBJ1-1; D is ambiguous. V was shortened by 7 bases and J by 1 base, with 13 bases between the two germline ends. This CDR3 is built from 14 residues. Germline-derived CDR1 and CDR2 are MRHNA and SNTAGT. This chain's CDR3 is CASTAAPGNTEAFF. The CDR3 DNA reads as TGTGCCAGCACCGCGGCCCCTGGGAACACTGAAGCTTTCTTT.

The table lists this clonotype with many counts. J is TRBJ2-7 and V is TRBV28, with D perhaps matching TRBD1 (5 bases). Germline V gene lookup returns CDR1 MDHEN and CDR2 SYDVKM. This CDR3 is built from 12 residues. V was shortened by 4 bases and J by 6 bases, with 10 bases between the two germline ends. In DNA form, the CDR3 reads TGTGCCAGCAGTTCGCAGGGTTCCGAGCAGTACTTC. It translates to CASSSQGSEQYF.

This clonotype was found many times. The chain carries TRBV10-2 and TRBJ2-7; tentatively, D is TRBD2 (5 bases). The ends were cut back, 6 bases at V and 4 bases at J, with 19 bases in the middle. The CDR3 is made up of 15 amino acids. CDR1 WSHSY and CDR2 SAAADI come from the germline V gene. The CDR3 nucleotides read TGCGCCAGCAGATTATCCGAAACTAGAGGATACGAGCAGTACTTC. This translates into CASRLSETRGYEQYF.

This chain uses TRBV3-1 with TRBJ2-6; D not certain. Trimming took off 5 bases at V and 1 base at J, with 3 bases between the two ends. The CDR3 runs to 13 residues. The germline CDR1 and CDR2 sequences are LGHDT and YNNKEL (reference sequence). The CDR3: CASSYSGANVLTF. The CDR3 DNA sequence: TGTGCCAGCAGCTATTCTGGGGCCAACGTCCTGACTTTC.

This clonotype has only a few counts. V is TRBV18 and J is TRBJ2-1; 10 bases map to TRBD2. The V gene's germline CDR1 is KGHSH and CDR2 LQKENI. The V gene end was trimmed by 8 bases and the J gene end by 7 bases; junction bases not matched to a gene: 5. The CDR3 is 13 residues long. The CDR3 spells CASLAGVYNEQFF. The CDR3, as DNA: TGTGCCAGCCTAGCGGGAGTATATAATGAGCAGTTCTTC.

This clonotype has a count of ten or more. The chain combines TRBV4-2 with TRBJ1-2; D not resolved. The CDR3 spans 14 residues. Germline CDR1 is LGHNA and CDR2 is YNFKEQ. V was trimmed by 3 bases and J by 5 bases, leaving 13 bases between them. The CDR3: CASSHINDAYGYTF. The CDR3 coding sequence is TGTGCCAGCAGCCATATAAATGACGCATATGGCTACACCTTC.

This clonotype was found a few times. The rearrangement joins TRBV20-1 to TRBJ2-1, with TRBD2 matching over 10 bases. The CDR3 spans 16 residues. Germline-derived CDR1 and CDR2 are DFQATT and SNEGSKA (reference sequence). Losses at the gene ends were 0 bases for V and 6 bases for J; bases not matched to a gene: 8. CDR3 DNA sequence: TGCAGTGCTAGAGATGGTCTAGCGGGAGTGAGCAATGAGCAGTTCTTC. It codes for CSARDGLAGVSNEQFF.

As regards this clonotype: Being one base from a much bigger clone, this may be a read error. The chain links TRBV18 to TRBJ2-1; a weak D match, TRBD2 (5 bases). Germline V lookup: CDR1 KGHSH, CDR2 LQKENI. The V and J ends lost 1 base and 3 bases respectively, with 10 bases between them. This CDR3 region has 15 residues. The CDR3 coding sequence is TGTGCCAGCTCACCACGTGGGAGAAGCTACAATGAGCAGTTCTTC. Amino acid sequence: CASSPRGRSYNEQFF.

This clonotype was seen at least ten times. This rearrangement joins TRBV2 to TRBJ2-2; D ambiguous. There are 13 residues in the CDR3. Between the trimmed V and J ends, which lost 5 bases and 6 bases, there was a span of 10 bases. Germline V gene sequence: CDR1 SNHLY, CDR2 FYNNEI. Here the CDR3 DNA reads TGTGCCAGCAGTTCAAGCGAGTCCGGGGAGCTGTTTTTT. Its translation is CASSSSESGELFF. Full variable domain (missing parts from reference TRBV2 and TRBJ2-2): EPEVTQTPSHQVTQMGQEVILRCVPISNHLYFYWYRQILGQKVEFLVSFYNNEISEKSEIFDDQFSVERPDGSNFTLKIRSTKLEDSAMYFCASSSSESGELFFGEGSRLTVL.

This clonotype was observed at least ten times. The rearrangement uses TRBV5-6 and TRBJ2-3; D is unclear. The germline V gene has CDR1 SGHDT and CDR2 YYEEEE. The CDR3 is 12 amino acids. The V end was cut by 4 bases, the J end by 4 bases, with 7 bases between. The CDR3 region has the DNA TGTGCCAGCAGCGAGCTAGCAGATACGCAGTATTTT. Its protein is CASSELADTQYF.

This clonotype was found once. This chain connects TRBV6-2 or TRBV6-3 to TRBJ1-2; tentative D call: TRBD1 (5 bases). Trimming cost V 7 bases and J 3 bases, with 15 bases left between them. CDR3 size: 14 residues. Germline CDR1 and CDR2: MNHEY and SVGEGT. The CDR3 is CASTRAHGDYGYTF. The CDR3 region has the DNA TGTGCCAGCACCAGGGCACACGGCGACTATGGCTACACCTTC.

The table lists this clonotype with many counts. The J gene is TRBJ1-3, the V gene TRBV13; no firm D call. This CDR3 is built from 12 residues. Per germline, CDR1 PRHDT and CDR2 FYEKMQ (reference sequence). Trimming took off 3 bases at V and 0 bases at J, with 0 bases between the two ends. The CDR3 coding sequence is TGTGCCAGCAGCTTCTCTGGAAACACCATATATTTT. The encoded protein is CASSFSGNTIYF.

This clonotype was counted many times. This chain links TRBV2 with TRBJ1-2; TRBD1 aligns across 8 bases. Germline lookup yields CDR1 SNHLY and CDR2 FYNNEI. The CDR3 length is 14 residues. V lost 6 bases and J lost 7; bases outside the gene matches: 10. CDR3 sequence (DNA): TGTGCCAGCAGCGACCAGACAGGGGCGCGTGGCTACACCTTC. Amino acids: CASSDQTGARGYTF. The variable domain in full, completed from reference TRBV2 and TRBJ1-2, reads EPEVTQTPSHQVTQMGQEVILRCVPISNHLYFYWYRQILGQKVEFLVSFYNNEISEKSEIFDDQFSVERPDGSNFTLKIRSTKLEDSAMYFCASSDQTGARGYTFGSGTRLTVV.

This clonotype was counted at least ten times. This chain links TRBV5-1 with TRBJ1-4; TRBD1 might be the D (6 bases). Between the trimmed V and J ends, which lost 4 bases and 8 bases, there was a span of 18 bases. CDR1 and CDR2 from the germline V gene are SGHRS and YFSETQ. This CDR3 comprises 15 residues. CDR3 nucleotides: TGCGCCAGCAGCGCCCTACAGGGAAGCGGGGAAAAACTGTTTTTT. Its protein is CASSALQGSGEKLFF.